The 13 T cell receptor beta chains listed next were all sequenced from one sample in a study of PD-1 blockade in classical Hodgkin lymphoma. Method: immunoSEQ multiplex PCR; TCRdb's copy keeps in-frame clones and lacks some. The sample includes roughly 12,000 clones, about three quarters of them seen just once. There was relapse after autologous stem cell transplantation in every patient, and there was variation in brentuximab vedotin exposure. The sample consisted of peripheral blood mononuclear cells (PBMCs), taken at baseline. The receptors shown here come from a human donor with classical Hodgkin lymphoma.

For the CDR3, the DNA is TGTGCCAGCAGCTCCTTTGGGGGGCTGGAGACCCAGTACTTC. It codes for CASSSFGGLETQYF. V is TRBV7-6 and J is TRBJ2-5; D might be TRBD1 or TRBD2, each matching 6 bases. Deletions cut 4 bases from V and 5 bases from J, with 14 bases between. The CDR3 runs to 14 residues. The V gene's germline CDR1 is SGHVS and CDR2 FNYEAQ.

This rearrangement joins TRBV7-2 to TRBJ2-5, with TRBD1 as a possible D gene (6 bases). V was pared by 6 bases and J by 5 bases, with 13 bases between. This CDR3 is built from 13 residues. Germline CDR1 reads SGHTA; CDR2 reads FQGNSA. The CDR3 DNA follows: TGTGCCAGCAGGCCCATGGGGGCGGAGACCCAGTACTTC. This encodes CASRPMGAETQYF. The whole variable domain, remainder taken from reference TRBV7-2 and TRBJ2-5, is GAGVSQSPSNKVTEKGKDVELRCDPISGHTALYWYRQSLGQGLEFLIYFQGNSAPDKSGLPSDRFSAERTGGSVSTLTIQRTQQEDSAVYLCASRPMGAETQYFGPGTRLLVL.

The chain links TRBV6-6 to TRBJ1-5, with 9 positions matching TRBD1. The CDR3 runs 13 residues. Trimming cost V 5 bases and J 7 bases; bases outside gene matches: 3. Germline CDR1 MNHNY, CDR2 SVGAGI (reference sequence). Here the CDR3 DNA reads TGTGCCAGCAGTCCGGGACAGGGCCAGCCCCAGCATTTT. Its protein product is CASSPGQGQPQHF.

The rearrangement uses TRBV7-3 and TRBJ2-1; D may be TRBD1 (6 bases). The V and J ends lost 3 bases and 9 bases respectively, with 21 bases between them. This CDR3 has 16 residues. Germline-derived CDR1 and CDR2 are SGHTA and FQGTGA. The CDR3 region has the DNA TGTGCCAGCAGCTTGCTTTCCGCAGGGGTCGATGGTGAGCAGTTCTTC. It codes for CASSLLSAGVDGEQFF.

Here the CDR3 reads CASSLWSGTGGSKAFF. The CDR3 DNA reads TGTGCCAGCAGCTTGTGGAGTGGGACAGGGGGCAGTAAAGCTTTCTTT. This rearrangement joins TRBV5-8 to TRBJ1-1; 12 bases match TRBD1. V shed 1 base, J shed 9 bases, and the junction held 10 bases outside the gene matches. CDR3 length: 16 residues. From germline, CDR1 is SGHTS and CDR2 YDEGEE. Full variable domain (missing parts from reference TRBV5-8 and TRBJ1-1): EAGVTQSPTHLIKTRGQQATLRCSPISGHTSVYWYQQALGLGLQFLLWYDEGEERNRGNFPPRFSGRQFPNYSSELNVNALELEDSALYLCASSLWSGTGGSKAFFGQGTRLTVV.

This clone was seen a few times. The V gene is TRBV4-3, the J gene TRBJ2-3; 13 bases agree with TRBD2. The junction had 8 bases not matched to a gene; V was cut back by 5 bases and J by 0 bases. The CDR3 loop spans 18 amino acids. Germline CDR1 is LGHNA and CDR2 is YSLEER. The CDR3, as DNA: TGCGCCAGCAGCTCCGGGACTAGCGGGGTCCTGAGCACAGATACGCAGTATTTT. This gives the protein CASSSGTSGVLSTDTQYF.

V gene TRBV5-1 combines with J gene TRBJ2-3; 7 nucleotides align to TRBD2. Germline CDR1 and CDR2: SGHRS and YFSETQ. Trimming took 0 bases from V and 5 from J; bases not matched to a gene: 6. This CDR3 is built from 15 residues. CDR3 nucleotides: TGCGCCAGCAGCTTGGCGGCTAGCGGAAGAGATACGCAGTATTTT. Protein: CASSLAASGRDTQYF.

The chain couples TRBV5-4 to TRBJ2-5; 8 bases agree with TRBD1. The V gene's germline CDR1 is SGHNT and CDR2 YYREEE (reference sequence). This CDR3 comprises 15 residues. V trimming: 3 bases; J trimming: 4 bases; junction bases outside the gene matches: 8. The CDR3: CASSSQTGDRETQYF. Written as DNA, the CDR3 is TGTGCCAGCAGCTCCCAGACAGGGGATCGAGAGACCCAGTACTTC. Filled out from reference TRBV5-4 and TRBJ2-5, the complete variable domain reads ETGVTQSPTHLIKTRGQQVTLRCSSQSGHNTVSWYQQALGQGPQFIFQYYREEENGRGNFPPRFSGLQFPNYSSELNVNALELDDSALYLCASSSQTGDRETQYFGPGTRLLVL.

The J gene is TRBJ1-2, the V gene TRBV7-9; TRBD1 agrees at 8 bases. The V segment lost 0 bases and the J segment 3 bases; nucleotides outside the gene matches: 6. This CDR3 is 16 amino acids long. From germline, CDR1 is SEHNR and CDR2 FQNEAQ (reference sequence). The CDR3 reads CASSLALSGGYYGYTF. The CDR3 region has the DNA TGTGCCAGCAGCTTAGCGTTGTCAGGGGGCTACTATGGCTACACCTTC.

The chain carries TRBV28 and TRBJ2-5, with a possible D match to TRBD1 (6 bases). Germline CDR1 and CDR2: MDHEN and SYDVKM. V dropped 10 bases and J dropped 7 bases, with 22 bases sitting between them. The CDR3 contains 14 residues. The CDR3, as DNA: TGTGCCACCCTGGGACACCTTCACGACGGGACCCAGTACTTC. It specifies CATLGHLHDGTQYF.

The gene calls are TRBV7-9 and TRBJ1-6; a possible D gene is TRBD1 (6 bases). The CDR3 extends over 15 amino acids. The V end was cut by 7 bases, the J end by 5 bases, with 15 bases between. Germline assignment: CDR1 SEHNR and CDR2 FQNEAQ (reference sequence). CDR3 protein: CASTPEGGDNSPLHF. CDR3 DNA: TGTGCCAGCACTCCGGAAGGGGGGGATAATTCACCCCTCCACTTT.

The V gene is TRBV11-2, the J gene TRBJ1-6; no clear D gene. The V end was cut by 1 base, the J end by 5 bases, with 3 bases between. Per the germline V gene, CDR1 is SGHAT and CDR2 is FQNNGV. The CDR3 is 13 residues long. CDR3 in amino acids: CASSLGHNSPLHF. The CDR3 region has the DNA TGTGCCAGCAGCTTAGGACATAATTCACCCCTCCACTTT.

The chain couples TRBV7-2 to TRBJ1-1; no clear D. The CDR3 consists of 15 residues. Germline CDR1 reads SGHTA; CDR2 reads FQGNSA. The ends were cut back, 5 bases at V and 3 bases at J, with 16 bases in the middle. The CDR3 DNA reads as TGTGCCAGCAGCCTAGACGGCCAGCTGTACACTGAAGCTTTCTTT. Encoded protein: CASSLDGQLYTEAFF.